Shown below are 26 T cell receptor beta chains from a single sample sequenced in a study of technical replicates of blood from a few donors. Assay: immunoSEQ multiplex PCR; the TCRdb copy retains only in-frame clones and omits some. The sample has tens of thousands of clones, around 94% seen once. Sequencing was performed on T cells isolated from PBMCs. The receptors shown here come from a human donor in good health.

The J gene is TRBJ1-3, the V gene TRBV28; D uncertain. The CDR3 loop spans 14 amino acids. Trimming pared 7 bases from V and 0 bases from J, leaving 10 bases between. Germline V lookup: CDR1 MDHEN, CDR2 SYDVKM. The CDR3 loop is CASIIGSSGNTIYF. The DNA of the CDR3 is TGTGCCAGCATTATCGGGTCCTCTGGAAACACCATATATTTT.

The CDR3 sequence: CASSSTEEKLFF. CDR3 nucleotides: TGTGCCAGCAGTTCGACTGAAGAAAAACTGTTTTTT. The V call is TRBV2, the J call TRBJ1-4; D not certain. V was pared by 5 bases and J by 8 bases, with 9 bases between. CDR3 size: 12 residues. CDR1 is SNHLY and CDR2 is FYNNEI in the germline V gene.

The chain carries TRBV7-2 and TRBJ2-7; possibly TRBD1 for D (5 bases). This CDR3 spans 13 amino acids. V lost 3 bases and J 6 bases, leaving 12 bases between the germline ends. The germline V gene encodes CDR1 SGHTA and CDR2 FQGNSA. CDR3 DNA sequence: TGTGCCAGCAGCTTTGAACCAAGGGGCGAGCAGTACTTC. Translation: CASSFEPRGEQYF.

The chain uses TRBV11-3 and TRBJ2-2, with D maybe TRBD2 (6 bases). Germline assignment: CDR1 SGHNT and CDR2 YENEEA. With 1 base removed from V and 4 bases from J, the gap between germline ends came to 10 bases. The CDR3 extends over 15 amino acids. CDR3 sequence (DNA): TGTGCCAGCAGCTTAGGTTTCGGGGGCACCGGGGAGCTGTTTTTT. Its translation is CASSLGFGGTGELFF.

The rearrangement joins TRBV2 to TRBJ2-1; TRBD1 might be the D (6 bases). CDR3 size: 16 residues. Between the trimmed V and J ends, which lost 9 bases and 5 bases, there was a span of 23 bases. Germline V gene lookup returns CDR1 SNHLY and CDR2 FYNNEI. The CDR3 coding sequence is TGTGCCAGGGGGTTTAGTCCGGCGAAGGGGGACAATGAGCAGTTCTTC. It specifies CARGFSPAKGDNEQFF.

This rearrangement joins TRBV19 to TRBJ1-5, with a weak D call TRBD1 (5 bases). Trimming shortened V by 5 bases and J by 1 base, and 21 bases separated the two germline ends. Germline lookup yields CDR1 LNHDA and CDR2 SQIVND (reference sequence). The CDR3 has 18 amino acids. The CDR3: CASSHKEGRGFSNQPQHF. The CDR3 DNA follows: TGTGCCAGTAGTCACAAGGAAGGGCGGGGGTTCAGCAATCAGCCCCAGCATTTT. The whole variable domain, remainder taken from reference TRBV19 and TRBJ1-5, is DGGITQSPKYLFRKEGQNVTLSCEQNLNHDAMYWYRQDPGQGLRLIYYSQIVNDFQKGDIAEGYSVSREKKESFPLTVTSAQKNPTAFYLCASSHKEGRGFSNQPQHFGDGTRLSIL.

The gene calls are TRBV9 and TRBJ2-3; weak D call: TRBD1 (5 bases). This CDR3 has 15 residues. V was pared by 1 base and J by 1 base, with 10 bases between. Per the germline V gene, CDR1 is SGDLS and CDR2 is YYNGEE. The DNA for the CDR3 is TGTGCCAGCAGCGTAATCGCAGGGCGCACAGATACGCAGTATTTT. Residues: CASSVIAGRTDTQYF. The complete variable domain, with remaining parts taken from reference TRBV9 and TRBJ2-3, reads DSGVTQTPKHLITATGQRVTLRCSPRSGDLSVYWYQQSLDQGLQFLIQYYNGEERAKGNILERFSAQQFPDLHSELNLSSLELGDSALYFCASSVIAGRTDTQYFGPGTRLTVL.

The V gene is TRBV7-8, the J gene TRBJ2-5; 9 positions match TRBD2. V dropped 0 bases and J dropped 0; count of bases not matched to a gene: 14. The germline V gene has CDR1 SGHVS and CDR2 FQNEAQ. The CDR3 consists of 20 residues. This CDR3 reads CASSLALSAVAGEYQETQYF. In DNA form, the CDR3 reads TGTGCCAGCAGCTTAGCTCTTTCGGCCGTAGCGGGAGAGTACCAAGAGACCCAGTACTTC.

The rearrangement links TRBV6-1 to TRBJ2-7, with a tentative D call TRBD2 (5 bases). Deletions cut 4 bases from V and 0 bases from J, with 16 bases between. This CDR3 spans 16 amino acids. Per the germline V gene, CDR1 is MNHNS and CDR2 is SASEGT. The CDR3 here is CASSVNLELDSYEQYF. As DNA, the CDR3 is TGTGCCAGCAGTGTTAATTTGGAACTAGACTCCTACGAGCAGTACTTC.

This chain joins TRBV4-1 and TRBJ2-4; 8 bases fit TRBD2. This CDR3 region has 18 residues. CDR1 MGHRA and CDR2 YSYEKL come from the germline V gene. V shed 0 bases, J shed 4 bases, and the junction held 11 bases outside the gene matches. The DNA of the CDR3 is TGCGCCAGCAGCCAAGACACATCTCGGGGGGGCGTGAAAAACATTCAGTACTTC. It encodes CASSQDTSRGGVKNIQYF.

V and J are TRBV7-3 and TRBJ2-5; 8 positions agree with TRBD2. The V and J ends lost 5 bases and 1 base, in that order; junction bases with no gene match: 3. CDR1 and CDR2 (germline): SGHTA, FQGTGA. CDR3 size: 14 residues. CDR3 nucleotide sequence: TGTGCCAGCAGCCCCGGACTAGCCCAAGAGACCCAGTACTTC. It translates to CASSPGLAQETQYF.

The chain uses TRBV19 and TRBJ2-5, with D possibly matching TRBD2 (6 bases). This CDR3 region has 14 residues. Germline V gene lookup returns CDR1 LNHDA and CDR2 SQIVND (reference sequence). V was clipped by 3 bases and J by 2 bases, with 10 bases between them. Here the CDR3 reads CASSIGRDQETQYF. CDR3 nucleotides: TGTGCCAGTAGTATCGGGAGAGATCAAGAGACCCAGTACTTC. Full variable domain (outside the CDR3, taken from reference TRBV19 and TRBJ2-5): DGGITQSPKYLFRKEGQNVTLSCEQNLNHDAMYWYRQDPGQGLRLIYYSQIVNDFQKGDIAEGYSVSREKKESFPLTVTSAQKNPTAFYLCASSIGRDQETQYFGPGTRLLVL.

The rearrangement joins TRBV12-5 to TRBJ2-1, with 9 positions matching TRBD1. The germline gives CDR1 LGHNT, CDR2 FRNRAP. The V gene end was trimmed by 4 bases and the J gene end by 9 bases; junction bases not matched to a gene: 1. The CDR3 loop spans 12 amino acids. In nucleotides, the CDR3 is TGTGCTAGTGGTTGGGACAGGGTTGAGCAGTTCTTC. Amino acids: CASGWDRVEQFF.

The genes are TRBV11-2 and TRBJ2-7; D may be TRBD2 (6 bases). The germline V and J ends were trimmed by 4 bases and 5 bases, with 24 bases remaining between them. Germline values: CDR1 SGHAT, CDR2 FQNNGV. The CDR3 covers 17 residues. Here the CDR3 reads CASSSGSGSRAGDEQYF. In DNA form, the CDR3 reads TGTGCCAGCAGCTCGGGTTCCGGGAGCAGGGCGGGTGACGAGCAGTACTTC.

The CDR3, as DNA: TGTGCCAGCAGAAGACAGATGAACACTGAAGCTTTCTTT. This sequence encodes CASRRQMNTEAFF. The gene calls are TRBV27 and TRBJ1-1; D perhaps matches TRBD1 (5 bases). Deletions cut 6 bases from V and 0 bases from J, with 8 bases between. The germline CDR1 and CDR2 sequences are MNHEY and SMNVEV (reference sequence). This CDR3 is 13 amino acids long.

V is TRBV7-3 and J is TRBJ2-1; TRBD2 might be the D (5 bases). This CDR3 contains 15 residues. With 3 bases removed from V and 0 bases from J, the gap between germline ends came to 9 bases. From germline, CDR1 is SGHTA and CDR2 FQGTGA. CDR3 nucleotides: TGTGCCAGCAGCTTCTTGGGGAGCTCCTACAATGAGCAGTTCTTC. As protein: CASSFLGSSYNEQFF.

The V call is TRBV6-5, the J call TRBJ2-7; D is unclear. The CDR3 is made up of 13 amino acids. Deletions cut 7 bases from V and 5 bases from J, with 15 bases between. Per germline, CDR1 MNHEY and CDR2 SVGAGI. DNA of the CDR3: TGTGCCAGCAAAGGTAACAGCCATAACGAGCAGTACTTC. Amino acid sequence: CASKGNSHNEQYF.

This chain connects TRBV30 to TRBJ1-3, with D possibly being TRBD1 (6 bases). This CDR3 contains 15 residues. Deletions cut 5 bases from V and 4 bases from J, with 18 bases between. The germline CDR1 and CDR2 sequences are GTSNPN and SVGIG (reference sequence). CDR3 bases: TGTGCCTGGGATCGCAGTACAGGGCTCGGAAACACCATATATTTT. Its translation is CAWDRSTGLGNTIYF. The complete variable domain, with remaining parts taken from reference TRBV30 and TRBJ1-3, reads SQTIHQWPATLVQPVGSPLSLECTVEGTSNPNLYWYRQAAGRGLQLLFYSVGIGQISSEVPQNLSASRPQDRQFILSSKKLLLSDSGFYLCAWDRSTGLGNTIYFGEGSWLTVV.

The V and J genes are TRBV6-5 and TRBJ2-6; D perhaps matches TRBD1 (6 bases). V dropped 2 bases and J dropped 1 base, with 6 bases sitting between them. This CDR3 has 15 amino acids. In germline, CDR1 is MNHEY, CDR2 SVGAGI. CDR3 region: CASSYRGSGANVLTF. The CDR3 DNA is TGTGCCAGCAGTTACAGGGGGTCTGGGGCCAACGTCCTGACTTTC.

V gene TRBV29-1 combines with J gene TRBJ2-7; 10 nucleotides agree with TRBD2. Germline V gene lookup returns CDR1 SQVTM and CDR2 ANQGSEA. The CDR3 sequence is 16 residues long. Trimming cost V 0 bases and J 4 bases; bases outside gene matches: 9. CDR3 in DNA: TGCAGCGTTGAAGATCAGCGGGAGGGCCTGCTGTACGAGCAGTACTTC. It encodes CSVEDQREGLLYEQYF.

The chain carries TRBV19 and TRBJ1-5; D gene ambiguous. Germline assignment: CDR1 LNHDA and CDR2 SQIVND (reference sequence). V lost 1 base and J 7 bases, leaving 11 bases between the germline ends. CDR3 size: 14 residues. In DNA form, the CDR3 reads TGTGCCAGTAGTATAGGAGCCGGGTTACAGCCCCAGCATTTT. This encodes CASSIGAGLQPQHF.

The V and J genes are TRBV21-1 and TRBJ1-4. TRBV21-1 is listed as a pseudogene. This CDR3 is 17 amino acids long. The chain's CDR3 is CASSKRTRGSTNEKLFF. The CDR3 nucleotides are TGTGCCAGCAGCAAAAGGACCCGGGGGTCAACTAATGAAAAACTGTTTTTT.

The rearrangement joins TRBV4-2 to TRBJ2-1, with TRBD1 identical over 7 bases. Per germline, CDR1 LGHNA and CDR2 YNFKEQ. The V gene end was trimmed by 0 bases and the J gene end by 4 bases; junction bases not matched to a gene: 12. This CDR3 region has 18 residues. The chain's CDR3 is CASSQDPRMGQTYNEQFF. The CDR3 region has the DNA TGTGCCAGCAGCCAAGATCCCCGGATGGGACAGACGTACAATGAGCAGTTCTTC.

The chain is built from TRBV4-1 and TRBJ2-7; tentative D call: TRBD2 (5 bases). Germline-derived CDR1 and CDR2 are MGHRA and YSYEKL. Trimming shortened V by 4 bases and J by 5 bases, and 15 bases separated the two germline ends. The length of the CDR3 is 14 residues. CDR3 loop: CASSPTLRGHEQYF. The CDR3 coding sequence is TGCGCCAGCAGCCCCACTCTCCGGGGTCACGAGCAGTACTTC.

This clone was counted between two and nine times. The rearrangement joins TRBV30 to TRBJ1-1; no firm D call. Trimming removed 4 bases at V and 4 bases at J, with 19 bases between. Looked up from germline, CDR1 is GTSNPN and CDR2 is SVGIG (reference sequence). The CDR3 covers 15 residues. CDR3 sequence (DNA): TGTGCCTGGATCGAGGATTTAGGAGGCGGCACTGAAGCTTTCTTT. Translating gives CAWIEDLGGGTEAFF.

This clone was counted a few times. The rearrangement joins TRBV28 to TRBJ2-5; D is perhaps TRBD2 (7 bases). The CDR3 is made up of 17 amino acids. V gave up 6 bases and J gave up 5 bases, with 25 bases separating them. The germline gives CDR1 MDHEN, CDR2 SYDVKM. The CDR3 sequence: CASSLDPSGGGDETQYF. CDR3 in DNA: TGTGCCAGCAGCCTCGACCCTAGCGGAGGGGGGGACGAGACCCAGTACTTC.